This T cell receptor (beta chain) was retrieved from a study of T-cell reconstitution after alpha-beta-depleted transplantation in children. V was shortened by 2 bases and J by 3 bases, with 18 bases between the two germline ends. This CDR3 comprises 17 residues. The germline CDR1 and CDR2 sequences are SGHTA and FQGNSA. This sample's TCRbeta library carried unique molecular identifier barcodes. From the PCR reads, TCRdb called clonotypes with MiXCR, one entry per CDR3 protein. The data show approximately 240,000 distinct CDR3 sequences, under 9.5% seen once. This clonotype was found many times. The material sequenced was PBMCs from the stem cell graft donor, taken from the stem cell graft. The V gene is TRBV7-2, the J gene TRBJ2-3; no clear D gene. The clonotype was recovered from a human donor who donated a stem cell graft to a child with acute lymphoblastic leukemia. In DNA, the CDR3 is TGTGCCAGCAGCTTATCACAGAAGGCATGGGTAACAGATACGCAGTATTTT. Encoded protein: CASSLSQKAWVTDTQYF.